These 17 T cell receptor beta chains share one sample of origin, sequenced in a study of T cell responses to AZD1222 COVID-19 vaccine. The assay was immunoSEQ multiplex PCR, and TCRdb's table has in-frame clones only and misses some. The table shows more than 95,000 clones, with approximately 88% occurring only once. Sequences were derived from peripheral blood, sampled on day 0 of AZD1222 vaccination. Receptor source: an adult in good health.

This chain joins TRBV28 and TRBJ1-6; TRBD1 might be the D (6 bases). CDR1 and CDR2 from the germline V gene are MDHEN and SYDVKM. V lost 7 bases and J 3 bases, leaving 16 bases between the germline ends. This CDR3 comprises 16 residues. CDR3 amino acids: CASTVTGVFYNSPLHF. CDR3 in DNA: TGTGCCAGCACTGTGACAGGAGTTTTCTATAATTCACCCCTCCACTTT.

Here the CDR3 DNA reads TGTGCCAGCAGTGCCAGAAACTATGGCTACACCTTC. Amino acid sequence: CASSARNYGYTF. The rearrangement uses TRBV28 and TRBJ1-2; D gene uncertain. This CDR3 has 12 amino acids. Germline CDR1 and CDR2: MDHEN and SYDVKM. Trimming removed 5 bases at V and 2 bases at J, with 6 bases between.

J is TRBJ2-2 and V is TRBV12-3 or TRBV12-4; D unresolved. This CDR3 region has 12 residues. V dropped 6 bases and J dropped 7 bases, with 9 bases sitting between them. CDR3 loop: CASRLMDGELFF. The CDR3 coding sequence is TGTGCCAGCAGGCTTATGGACGGGGAGCTGTTTTTT.

J is TRBJ2-1 and V is TRBV21-1; TRBD2 is the table's D call and was not checked against the DNA. TRBV21-1 is an annotated pseudogene. The CDR3 loop spans 15 amino acids. The CDR3 region is CASSKGTSGRYEQFF. CDR3 DNA: TGTGCCAGCAGCAAAGGGACTAGCGGACGATATGAGCAGTTCTTC.

This clone was observed a handful of times. The chain links TRBV19 to TRBJ1-6, with D hard to call. This CDR3 has 14 amino acids. V lost 7 bases and J 0 bases, leaving 7 bases between the germline ends. Germline CDR1 is LNHDA and CDR2 is SQIVND (reference sequence). CDR3 DNA sequence: TGTGCCAGTACTCACAGCTCCTATAATTCACCCCTCCACTTT. This gives the protein CASTHSSYNSPLHF.

This clone was picked up one time. This rearrangement joins TRBV7-8 to TRBJ2-4; D not certain. Germline loops: CDR1 SGHVS, CDR2 FQNEAQ. The CDR3 is 14 residues long. V dropped 5 bases and J dropped 4 bases, with 12 bases sitting between them. The CDR3 DNA sequence: TGTGCCAGCAGCGTCGTGGGTGGGAAAAACATTCAGTACTTC. Translation gives CASSVVGGKNIQYF.

This rearrangement joins TRBV4-1 to TRBJ1-1, with D unresolved. CDR1 MGHRA and CDR2 YSYEKL come from the germline V gene. V was trimmed by 4 bases and J by 5 bases, leaving 14 bases between them. The CDR3 length is 14 residues. The CDR3 DNA sequence: TGCGCCAGCAGCCCAGCAGGAGGGCGGACTGAAGCTTTCTTT. Its translation is CASSPAGGRTEAFF.

The chain is built from TRBV28 and TRBJ2-1; 10 bases fit TRBD2. The CDR3 is made up of 17 amino acids. Trimming took 4 bases from V and 8 from J; bases not matched to a gene: 14. The V gene's germline CDR1 is MDHEN and CDR2 SYDVKM. The CDR3 spells CASSSMKTSGNWDEQFF. The CDR3 nucleotides read TGTGCCAGCAGTTCAATGAAAACTAGCGGGAATTGGGATGAGCAGTTCTTC.

This chain uses TRBV18 with TRBJ1-2, with D possibly matching TRBD1 (5 bases). This CDR3 contains 14 residues. Germline CDR1 KGHSH, CDR2 LQKENI. V was pared by 6 bases and J by 2 bases, with 13 bases between. The CDR3 nucleotides read TGTGCCAGCTCTGCCCAGGAGGGGAACTATGGCTACACCTTC. Its translation is CASSAQEGNYGYTF.

This clone was seen once. This chain connects TRBV4-2 to TRBJ1-5, with a weak D call TRBD1 (5 bases). This CDR3 comprises 18 residues. V was pared by 3 bases and J by 0 bases, with 18 bases between. In germline, CDR1 is LGHNA, CDR2 YNFKEQ. The CDR3, as DNA: TGTGCCAGCAGCCACGGCAGGGATTCAGGATATAGCAATCAGCCCCAGCATTTT. It specifies CASSHGRDSGYSNQPQHF.

The chain joins TRBV19 to TRBJ2-6; weak D call: TRBD2 (7 bases). Trimming shortened V by 2 bases and J by 1 base, and 18 bases separated the two germline ends. The CDR3 extends over 19 amino acids. The V gene's germline CDR1 is LNHDA and CDR2 SQIVND (reference sequence). CDR3 region: CASSIIGGRGSSGANVLTF. The CDR3 DNA follows: TGTGCCAGTAGTATAATCGGGGGGCGAGGTTCTTCTGGGGCCAACGTCCTGACTTTC.

The chain joins TRBV6-5 to TRBJ2-3; possible D gene TRBD2, 6 bases. The CDR3 is made up of 14 amino acids. The germline gives CDR1 MNHEY, CDR2 SVGAGI. V gave up 7 bases and J gave up 4 bases, with 15 bases separating them. Written as DNA, the CDR3 is TGTGCCAGCATGGAGGGGCCCGGGGCAGATACGCAGTATTTT. It encodes CASMEGPGADTQYF.

The chain has TRBV7-2 and TRBJ1-1; D remains unclear. Between the trimmed V and J ends, which lost 2 bases and 0 bases, there was a span of 19 bases. Germline V CDR1 and CDR2: SGHTA, FQGNSA. The CDR3 covers 18 residues. CDR3 amino acids: CASSLRLISGPLNTEAFF. CDR3 DNA sequence: TGTGCCAGCAGCTTAAGATTGATTAGTGGACCCTTGAACACTGAAGCTTTCTTT. Combining the CDR3 with reference TRBV7-2 and TRBJ1-1 gives the whole variable domain GAGVSQSPSNKVTEKGKDVELRCDPISGHTALYWYRQSLGQGLEFLIYFQGNSAPDKSGLPSDRFSAERTGGSVSTLTIQRTQQEDSAVYLCASSLRLISGPLNTEAFFGQGTRLTVV.

The rearrangement links TRBV30 to TRBJ1-2; D gene uncertain. Germline loops: CDR1 GTSNPN, CDR2 SVGIG (reference sequence). With 4 bases removed from V and 5 bases from J, the gap between germline ends came to 14 bases. The CDR3 loop spans 13 amino acids. Here the CDR3 reads CAWTLANTYGYTF. The CDR3, as DNA: TGTGCCTGGACACTCGCCAACACTTATGGCTACACCTTC.

The chain is built from TRBV4-3 and TRBJ1-3, with D perhaps matching TRBD1 (6 bases). Germline loops: CDR1 LGHNA, CDR2 YSLEER. Trimming took 0 bases from V and 2 from J, leaving 11 bases between them. This CDR3 is built from 16 residues. The CDR3 is CASSQERGGAGNTIYF. As DNA, the CDR3 is TGCGCCAGCAGCCAAGAGAGAGGGGGGGCTGGAAACACCATATATTTT.

This clone is medium-sized within its sample. V usage is TRBV2 and J usage is TRBJ2-5; unclear D gene. Germline V gene sequence: CDR1 SNHLY, CDR2 FYNNEI. V lost 7 bases and J lost 5, with 8 bases in between. This CDR3 has 11 residues. The DNA of the CDR3 is TGTGCCAGCATCTCGTCGGAGACCCAGTACTTC. Protein product: CASISSETQYF.

The V gene is TRBV6-5, the J gene TRBJ2-7; 9 bases agree with TRBD2. The CDR3 consists of 14 residues. The germline CDR1 and CDR2 sequences are MNHEY and SVGAGI. V trimming: 6 bases; J trimming: 6 bases; junction bases outside the gene matches: 9. CDR3 in amino acids: CASRPGLAISEQYF. CDR3 DNA sequence: TGTGCCAGCAGACCGGGACTAGCAATATCCGAGCAGTACTTC.